Below are 26 T cell receptor beta chains sequenced from a single sample in a study of blood T cells in healthy people across ages. Using a J-beta primer mix together with a sample-barcoded 5' primer, a second PCR was run for roughly 6 to 12 cycles. From the 5' RACE reads, TCRdb called clonotypes with MiXCR, one entry per CDR3 protein. The repertoire has hundreds of thousands of distinct CDR3 sequences, about half of them found once; the top ten carry around 32%. The specimen sequenced was blood. The receptors come from an older woman in good health.

The rearrangement uses TRBV6-5 and TRBJ1-2; weak D call: TRBD1 (5 bases). V shed 5 bases and J shed 4 bases, with 14 bases lying between them. Germline CDR1 is MNHEY and CDR2 is SVGAGI. The CDR3 is 14 amino acids. The CDR3 nucleotides are TGTGCCAGCAGTAGGGACGTACAGACCTATGGCTACACCTTC. Translating it yields CASSRDVQTYGYTF.

This chain joins TRBV6-5 and TRBJ2-3, with D perhaps TRBD1 (5 bases). Trimming shortened V by 7 bases and J by 5 bases, and 13 bases separated the two germline ends. The CDR3 is 13 amino acids. Germline lookup yields CDR1 MNHEY and CDR2 SVGAGI. CDR3 sequence (DNA): TGTGCCAGCACTCCGCCAGGGATAGATACGCAGTATTTT. Its protein product is CASTPPGIDTQYF.

This sequence joins TRBV15 and TRBJ2-1; possibly TRBD2 for D (6 bases). With 6 bases removed from V and 15 bases from J, the gap between germline ends came to 24 bases. The germline V gene has CDR1 LNHNV and CDR2 YYDKDF (reference sequence). The CDR3 sequence is 14 residues long. CDR3 protein: CATRKSGTHEVMFF. CDR3 DNA sequence: TGTGCCACCAGAAAGAGTGGGACTCACGAAGTGATGTTCTTC.

J is TRBJ1-1 and V is TRBV19; possible D gene TRBD1, 5 bases. Germline CDR1 and CDR2: LNHDA and SQIVND (reference sequence). This CDR3 is built from 15 residues. V was clipped by 7 bases and J by 1 base, with 16 bases between them. CDR3 sequence reads: CASTMTRQSNTEAFF. The CDR3, as DNA: TGTGCCAGTACCATGACCCGACAGTCGAACACTGAAGCTTTCTTT.

The chain has TRBV4-3 and TRBJ2-1; 7 nucleotides agree with TRBD2. V trimming: 0 bases; J trimming: 5 bases; junction bases outside the gene matches: 10. The V gene's germline CDR1 is LGHNA and CDR2 YSLEER. The CDR3 totals 17 residues. The CDR3 coding sequence is TGCGCCAGCAGCCAAGATCTGGGGAGGGGAGGGCACAATGAGCAGTTCTTC. Translated: CASSQDLGRGGHNEQFF.

This clonotype has only a few counts. V and J are TRBV4-3 and TRBJ2-3; D is undetermined. Per the germline V gene, CDR1 is LGHNA and CDR2 is YSLEER. With 3 bases removed from V and 0 bases from J, the gap between germline ends came to 10 bases. The CDR3 contains 15 residues. CDR3 nucleotides: TGCGCCAGCAGCCATCTCGCGGATAGCACAGATACGCAGTATTTT. Protein: CASSHLADSTDTQYF.

The genes are TRBV28 and TRBJ2-7; possibly TRBD1 for D (7 bases). CDR3 length: 14 residues. Germline V CDR1 and CDR2: MDHEN, SYDVKM. V was cut by 6 bases and J by 5 bases, with 17 bases left in between. The CDR3 here is CASSSPQGGHEQYF. Written as DNA, the CDR3 is TGTGCCAGCAGCTCCCCTCAGGGGGGCCACGAGCAGTACTTC.

The chain links TRBV6-2 or TRBV6-3 to TRBJ2-7; 7 bases line up with TRBD2. Trimming at V came to 7 bases and at J to 5 bases, leaving 5 bases not matched to a gene. The CDR3 runs to 12 residues. Germline V gene sequence: CDR1 MNHEY, CDR2 SVGEGT. CDR3 DNA sequence: TGTGCCAGCACCCGGGGGGTGAACGAGCAGTACTTC. This translates into CASTRGVNEQYF.

The rearrangement links TRBV28 to TRBJ1-5, with TRBD1 as a possible D gene (6 bases). Per germline, CDR1 MDHEN and CDR2 SYDVKM. This CDR3 comprises 17 residues. Trimming shortened V by 0 bases and J by 7 bases, and 19 bases separated the two germline ends. The CDR3 sequence is CASSLWGQLGEGQPQHF. CDR3 DNA: TGTGCCAGCAGTTTATGGGGACAACTTGGGGAAGGGCAGCCCCAGCATTTT. Looking up the rest from reference TRBV28 and TRBJ1-5 gives the full variable domain: DVKVTQSSRYLVKRTGEKVFLECVQDMDHENMFWYRQDPGLGLRLIYFSYDVKMKEKGDIPEGYSVSREKKERFSLILESASTNQTSMYLCASSLWGQLGEGQPQHFGDGTRLSIL.

V usage is TRBV12-3 or TRBV12-4 and J usage is TRBJ1-3; D is undetermined. V lost 4 bases and J lost 5, with 3 bases in between. The CDR3 length is 11 residues. As DNA, the CDR3 is TGTGCCAGCAGTTCGAGAAACACCATATATTTT. Translation: CASSSRNTIYF.

This clonotype has ten or more counts. The V call is TRBV29-1, the J call TRBJ2-3; TRBD2 matches 10 bases. The CDR3 sequence is 14 residues long. V lost 7 bases to trimming and J lost 5 bases; unmatched junction nucleotides: 9. Germline lookup yields CDR1 SQVTM and CDR2 ANQGSEA. The CDR3 coding sequence is TGCAGCGCCTCAGCGGGAGGGCCGGGAGATACGCAGTATTTT. Translating gives CSASAGGPGDTQYF.

There are a few counts of this clonotype. The chain recombines TRBV4-3 with TRBJ2-3; 10 nucleotides match TRBD1. Germline CDR1 LGHNA, CDR2 YSLEER. V lost 0 bases and J lost 4; bases outside the gene matches: 10. This CDR3 has 18 residues. CDR3 loop: CASSQELGDRGRPDTQYF. The CDR3 DNA sequence: TGCGCCAGCAGCCAAGAATTGGGAGACAGGGGGCGCCCAGATACGCAGTATTTT.

The V call is TRBV4-2, the J call TRBJ1-6, with D uncertain. Germline values: CDR1 LGHNA, CDR2 YNFKEQ. Trimming shortened V by 0 bases and J by 7 bases, and 10 bases separated the two germline ends. The CDR3 is 15 residues long. CDR3 protein: CASSQDGSPNSPLHF. CDR3 bases: TGTGCCAGCAGCCAAGATGGCAGCCCAAATTCACCCCTCCACTTT.

This clonotype was observed many times. V usage is TRBV10-3 and J usage is TRBJ2-7; 11 nucleotides align to TRBD1. Trimming took 10 bases from V and 1 from J; bases not matched to a gene: 3. In germline, CDR1 is ENHRY, CDR2 SYGVKD. The CDR3 totals 13 residues. The CDR3 reads CATGDRGSYEQYF. CDR3 coding DNA: TGTGCCACCGGGGACAGGGGGTCCTACGAGCAGTACTTC.

V usage is TRBV7-9 and J usage is TRBJ2-3; D not resolved. The V and J ends lost 4 bases and 0 bases respectively, with 11 bases between them. Germline lookup yields CDR1 SEHNR and CDR2 FQNEAQ (reference sequence). The CDR3 totals 15 residues. CDR3 coding DNA: TGTGCCAGCAGCTCGGACGTCACTAGCACAGATACGCAGTATTTT. Translating it yields CASSSDVTSTDTQYF.

CDR3 in amino acids: CASRVTGTGSSNQPQHF. CDR3 in DNA: TGTGCCAGCAGGGTAACAGGGACAGGGAGTAGCAATCAGCCCCAGCATTTT. The chain carries TRBV6-6 and TRBJ1-5, with 9 bases fitting TRBD1. The length of the CDR3 is 17 residues. V shed 6 bases, J shed 0 bases, and the junction held 9 bases outside the gene matches. Germline CDR1 MNHNY, CDR2 SVGAGI (reference sequence).

The chain combines TRBV7-3 with TRBJ2-1; 10 bases line up with TRBD2. This CDR3 is 15 amino acids long. Germline trimming cut 4 bases from V and 6 bases from J; bases unmatched to any gene: 6. Germline CDR1 is SGHTA and CDR2 is FQGTGA. The CDR3 region has the DNA TGTGCCAGCAGCTCGCTAGCGGGAGCCCCCAATGAGCAGTTCTTC. Its translation is CASSSLAGAPNEQFF.

The chain employs TRBV29-1 and TRBJ1-1, with D possibly being TRBD1 (6 bases). Deletions cut 4 bases from V and 3 bases from J, with 27 bases between. The germline V gene has CDR1 SQVTM and CDR2 ANQGSEA. The CDR3 is 18 amino acids. In nucleotides, the CDR3 is TGCAGCGTTGGAGGTGGGGACAAATGGAGTAAGGTGTACACTGAAGCTTTCTTT. This gives the protein CSVGGGDKWSKVYTEAFF.

Of note for this clonotype: Possible read error: a much larger clone is one base away. V and J are TRBV5-1 and TRBJ2-1; 7 bases line up with TRBD2. The CDR3 is 17 residues long. Per the germline V gene, CDR1 is SGHRS and CDR2 is YFSETQ. J lost 0 bases, V lost 10 bases, and 16 bases had no gene match. CDR3 sequence reads: CAGARALAQSSYNEQFF. The CDR3 nucleotides read TGCGCCGGCGCAAGGGCACTAGCGCAGAGCTCCTACAATGAGCAGTTCTTC.

The V gene is TRBV20-1, the J gene TRBJ2-3; 9 bases map to TRBD2. CDR3 length equals 18 residues. After removal of 1 base from V and 0 bases from J, the junction contained 11 bases not matched to a gene. Germline values: CDR1 DFQATT, CDR2 SNEGSKA (reference sequence). As DNA, the CDR3 is TGCAGTGCTAGAGGCCCTAGCGGGACGGATTACAGCACAGATACGCAGTATTTT. Translating it yields CSARGPSGTDYSTDTQYF.

J is TRBJ2-2 and V is TRBV4-2, with 7 nucleotides matching TRBD1. Germline V gives CDR1 LGHNA, CDR2 YNFKEQ. The CDR3 extends over 17 amino acids. V gave up 0 bases and J gave up 4 bases; unmatched junction bases: 8. CDR3 DNA: TGTGCCAGCAGCCAAGATAAGGGACAGTTTCTCACCGGGGAGCTGTTTTTT. Protein sequence: CASSQDKGQFLTGELFF.

The V gene is TRBV7-9, the J gene TRBJ1-1; D is uncertain. V was pared by 5 bases and J by 0 bases, with 7 bases between. CDR1 and CDR2 from the germline V gene are SEHNR and FQNEAQ (reference sequence). This CDR3 is built from 13 residues. Here the CDR3 DNA reads TGTGCCAGCAGCCTTATTATGAACACTGAAGCTTTCTTT. This encodes CASSLIMNTEAFF.

The J gene is TRBJ2-1, the V gene TRBV7-8, with 9 positions matching TRBD1. Germline CDR1 is SGHVS and CDR2 is FQNEAQ. This CDR3 comprises 13 residues. The V gene end was trimmed by 6 bases and the J gene end by 6 bases; junction bases not matched to a gene: 3. The CDR3: CASRKGQGNEQFF. CDR3 DNA: TGTGCCAGCAGAAAGGGACAGGGCAATGAGCAGTTCTTC.

This clonotype appeared many times. This sequence joins TRBV4-2 and TRBJ2-7, with a tentative D call TRBD1 (6 bases). This CDR3 region has 15 residues. V gave up 1 base and J gave up 3 bases, with 13 bases separating them. Germline values: CDR1 LGHNA, CDR2 YNFKEQ. The CDR3 sequence: CASSQADGQLYEQYF. In DNA, the CDR3 is TGTGCCAGCAGCCAAGCAGACGGACAGCTCTACGAGCAGTACTTC.

This chain joins TRBV9 and TRBJ2-5, with D possibly matching TRBD1 (5 bases). Germline lookup yields CDR1 SGDLS and CDR2 YYNGEE. The ends were cut back, 3 bases at V and 0 bases at J, with 9 bases in the middle. The CDR3 is 14 amino acids. This CDR3 reads CASSGGQHQETQYF. Here the CDR3 DNA reads TGTGCCAGCAGCGGGGGCCAGCACCAAGAGACCCAGTACTTC.

This clonotype occurred a few times. The rearrangement links TRBV5-1 to TRBJ2-7, with D maybe TRBD1 (6 bases). The V and J ends lost 0 bases and 5 bases respectively, with 15 bases between them. The germline V gene has CDR1 SGHRS and CDR2 YFSETQ. The CDR3 runs to 15 residues. The CDR3 nucleotides read TGCGCCAGCAGCTTGGAAGGCAGGGGTAGACACGAGCAGTACTTC. It yields the protein CASSLEGRGRHEQYF.